The next 10 T cell receptor beta chains were all read from a single sample in a study of response to subunit inactivated influenza vaccine. One entry per CDR3 protein results from TCRdb running MiXCR on the RT-PCR reads. The table includes 500,000 to 650,000 distinct CDR3 sequences, less than 10% detected once. This specimen was PBMCs from blood, taken about 23 months after vaccination. The receptors stem from a man aged 50 to 75 who received an inactivated influenza vaccine.

This clonotype was recorded at least ten times. The chain joins TRBV7-2 to TRBJ2-7; the D is unclear. The CDR3 extends over 11 amino acids. V shed 6 bases and J shed 6 bases, with 9 bases lying between them. The germline V gene has CDR1 SGHTA and CDR2 FQGNSA. The CDR3 protein is CASSSGVEQYF. The CDR3 nucleotides are TGTGCCAGCAGTTCAGGTGTCGAGCAGTACTTC.

This clonotype appeared many times. This sequence joins TRBV12-3 or TRBV12-4 and TRBJ2-1; tentative D call: TRBD1 (5 bases). V was clipped by 5 bases and J by 2 bases, with 13 bases between them. The CDR3 loop spans 15 amino acids. The CDR3 protein is CASSETGPPYNEQFF. CDR3 bases: TGTGCCAGCAGTGAAACAGGTCCCCCCTACAATGAGCAGTTCTTC.

V is TRBV12-3 or TRBV12-4 and J is TRBJ2-3, with unresolved D. The length of the CDR3 is 14 residues. Deletions cut 2 bases from V and 7 bases from J, with 13 bases between. Here the CDR3 reads CASSLKARVNTQYF. CDR3 nucleotide sequence: TGTGCCAGCAGTTTAAAGGCTCGTGTTAATACGCAGTATTTT.

This clonotype was seen only a few times. CDR3 DNA: TGTGCCAGCAGTGAATGGGTAGAAGAGACCCAGTACTTC. Translating it yields CASSEWVEETQYF. The chain links TRBV2 to TRBJ2-5, with D unresolved. The V end was cut by 2 bases, the J end by 3 bases, with 7 bases between. CDR1 SNHLY and CDR2 FYNNEI come from the germline V gene. This CDR3 has 13 residues.

In this sample, this clonotype turned up a few times. V gene TRBV4-3 combines with J gene TRBJ2-2; D tentatively reads TRBD1 or TRBD2 (6 bases each). CDR3 size: 16 residues. Germline CDR1 LGHNA, CDR2 YSLEER. Trimming took off 0 bases at V and 7 bases at J, with 15 bases between the two ends. For the CDR3, the DNA is TGCGCCAGCAGCCAAGACGGGTGGAGGGGGGACGGGGAGCTGTTTTTT. This codes for CASSQDGWRGDGELFF.

In its sample, this clonotype was seen many times. This chain connects TRBV12-3 or TRBV12-4 to TRBJ2-1; D possibly corresponds to TRBD2 (6 bases). Trimming took 8 bases from V and 4 from J, leaving 12 bases between them. The CDR3 extends over 13 amino acids. CDR3 nucleotides: TGTGCCAGCGGCCAGGGACTTTACAATGAGCAGTTCTTC. Protein product: CASGQGLYNEQFF.

The chain has TRBV6-5 and TRBJ1-1; D is unclear. Trimming stripped 0 bases from V and 11 bases from J, with 7 bases between. Germline CDR1 reads MNHEY; CDR2 reads SVGAGI. The CDR3 contains 11 residues. CDR3 sequence (DNA): TGTGCCAGCAGTTACTCAGGGAAGGCTTTCTTT. Its translation is CASSYSGKAFF.

The chain couples TRBV14 to TRBJ2-1; D gene uncertain. Germline assignment: CDR1 SGHDN and CDR2 FVKESK. The CDR3 is made up of 17 amino acids. Trimming took off 4 bases at V and 3 bases at J, with 19 bases between the two ends. CDR3: CASSRRAASGVYNEQFF. Here the CDR3 DNA reads TGTGCCAGCAGCCGCCGAGCCGCCTCCGGAGTCTACAATGAGCAGTTCTTC.

This clonotype was seen a few times. The chain uses TRBV11-3 and TRBJ2-1, with 7 bases aligning to TRBD2. Germline CDR1 reads SGHNT; CDR2 reads YENEEA. The CDR3 totals 15 residues. The ends lost 1 base at V and 7 bases at J; junction bases unmatched: 7. This CDR3 reads CASSLGSGMGNEQFF. In DNA form, the CDR3 reads TGTGCCAGCAGCTTAGGGAGCGGGATGGGGAATGAGCAGTTCTTC.

This clonotype was detected only a few times. This rearrangement joins TRBV4-3 to TRBJ1-3; TRBD1 is a possible D gene (6 bases). Germline V gene data show CDR1 as LGHNA and CDR2 as YSLEER. V gave up 3 bases and J gave up 4 bases, with 16 bases separating them. CDR3 length: 16 amino acids. In nucleotides, the CDR3 is TGCGCCAGCAGCCAGGGGGCCGAAGGTTACGGAAACACCATATATTTT. This translates into CASSQGAEGYGNTIYF.